The clone carrying this TCR beta chain was recorded a few times. This specimen belongs to a study of blood T cell repertoires in COVID-19. On the study more broadly: The study drew acute and convalescent COVID-19 samples from the United States, Italy and Spain.

TCRdb's table, derived via immunoSEQ multiplex PCR, lists solely in-frame clones and lacks some. This repertoire shows approximately 50,000 clones, about nine tenths found once; its top ten account for roughly 10%. The CDR3 length is 12 residues. V trimming: 3 bases; J trimming: 6 bases; junction bases outside the gene matches: 2. Germline CDR1 reads SGHNT; CDR2 reads YYREEE (reference sequence). This TCR was recovered from a man older than 75 with active or convalescent COVID-19. Material for sequencing was peripheral blood. J is TRBJ2-7 and V is TRBV5-4, with 8 bases identical to TRBD1. This chain's CDR3 is CASSSDRVEQYF. In DNA, the CDR3 is TGTGCCAGCAGCTCGGACAGGGTCGAGCAGTACTTC.